This T cell receptor beta chain comes out of a study of beta chain features in type 1 diabetes. Across the whole study: The number of sorted cells examined across all samples was under 140,000,000.

Sorting gave populations that all exceeded 98% purity. Expressed TCRB transcripts were sequenced because the entire RNA isolate underwent reverse transcription. The average output of naive, central memory and regulatory T cell samples was millions of reads. The method was immunoSEQ multiplex PCR; TCRdb's version includes in-frame clones alone and lacks a portion of them. The sample carries over 600,000 clones, 12% recorded once. Study-wide results and limits: The study found moderately but significantly shorter TCRB CDR3s in all four CD4+ subsets of Type 1 diabetes patients. Comparison showed that naive, central memory and Treg TCRB repertoires appeared more similar among patients than among healthy donors.

In regard to this clone: The antigen remains unidentified.

Trimming shortened V by 4 bases and J by 6 bases, and 17 bases separated the two germline ends. This CDR3 is 15 amino acids long. The germline CDR1 and CDR2 sequences are SGHRS and YFSETQ. The V gene is TRBV5-1, the J gene TRBJ1-5; D is perhaps TRBD1 (6 bases). Sample: naive CD4+ T cells from blood. The origin of this receptor is a young man with type 1 diabetes. CDR3 sequence reads: CASSPQGSQGQPQHF. CDR3 nucleotides: TGCGCCAGCAGCCCCCAGGGGTCTCAAGGTCAGCCCCAGCATTTT. Drawing the rest from reference TRBV5-1 and TRBJ1-5, the complete variable domain is KAGVTQTPRYLIKTRGQQVTLSCSPISGHRSVSWYQQTPGQGLQFLFEYFSETQRNKGNFPGRFSGRQFSNSRSEMNVSTLELGDSALYLCASSPQGSQGQPQHFGDGTRLSIL.